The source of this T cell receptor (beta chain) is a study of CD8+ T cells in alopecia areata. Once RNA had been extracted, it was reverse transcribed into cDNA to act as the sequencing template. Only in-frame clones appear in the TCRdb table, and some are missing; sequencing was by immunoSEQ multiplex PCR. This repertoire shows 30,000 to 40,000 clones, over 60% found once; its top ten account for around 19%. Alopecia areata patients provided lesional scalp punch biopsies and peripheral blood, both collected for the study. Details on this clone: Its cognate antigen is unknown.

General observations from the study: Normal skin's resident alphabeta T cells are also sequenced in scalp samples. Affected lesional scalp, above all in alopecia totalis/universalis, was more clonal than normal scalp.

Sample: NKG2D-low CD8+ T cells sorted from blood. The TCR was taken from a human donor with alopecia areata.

CDR3: CASSLSTPGLAGGYEQYF. CDR3 nucleotide sequence: TGTGCCAGCAGTTTATCAACTCCGGGACTAGCGGGAGGCTACGAGCAGTACTTC. J is TRBJ2-7 and V is TRBV27; TRBD2 aligns across 15 bases. The CDR3 has 18 amino acids. Germline V gene data show CDR1 as MNHEY and CDR2 as SMNVEV (reference sequence). The V gene end was trimmed by 0 bases and the J gene end by 3 bases; junction bases not matched to a gene: 6.